This T cell receptor beta chain stems from a study of cytomegalovirus exposure and HLA in healthy donors. PCR was performed using 60 Vbeta and 13 Jbeta primers. Repertoires were generated with immunoSEQ multiplex PCR, while TCRdb's copy carries only in-frame clones and drops some. Altogether some 110,000 clones are present, about 13% being singletons, with the ten largest covering about 16%. CDR3 length: 15 amino acids. Germline values: CDR1 KGHSH, CDR2 LQKENI. The ends were cut back, 1 base at V and 3 bases at J, with 12 bases in the middle. In its sample, this clone was seen a few times. The rearrangement links TRBV18 to TRBJ1-1; tentatively, D is TRBD1 (6 bases). The source of this sequence is a man aged 40-49 years in good health and CMV-seropositive. Sample: PBMCs. Here the CDR3 reads CASSPLTGRDTEAFF. CDR3 coding DNA: TGTGCCAGCTCACCACTGACAGGTCGGGACACTGAAGCTTTCTTT. Drawing the rest from reference TRBV18 and TRBJ1-1, the complete variable domain is NAGVMQNPRHLVRRRGQEARLRCSPMKGHSHVYWYRQLPEEGLKFMVYLQKENIIDESGMPKERFSAEFPKEGPSILRIQQVVRGDSAAYFCASSPLTGRDTEAFFGQGTRLTVV.